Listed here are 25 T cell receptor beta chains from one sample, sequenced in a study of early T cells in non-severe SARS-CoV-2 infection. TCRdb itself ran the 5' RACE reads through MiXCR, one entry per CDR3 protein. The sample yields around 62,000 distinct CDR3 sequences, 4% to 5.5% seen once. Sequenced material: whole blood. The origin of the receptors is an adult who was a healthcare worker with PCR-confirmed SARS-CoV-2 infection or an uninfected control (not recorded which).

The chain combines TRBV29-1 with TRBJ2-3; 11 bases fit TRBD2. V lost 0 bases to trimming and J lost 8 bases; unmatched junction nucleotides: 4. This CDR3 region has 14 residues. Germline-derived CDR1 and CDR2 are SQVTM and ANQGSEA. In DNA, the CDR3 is TGCAGCGTTGAAGAGGGGACTAGCGGATTTACGCAGTATTTT. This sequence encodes CSVEEGTSGFTQYF.

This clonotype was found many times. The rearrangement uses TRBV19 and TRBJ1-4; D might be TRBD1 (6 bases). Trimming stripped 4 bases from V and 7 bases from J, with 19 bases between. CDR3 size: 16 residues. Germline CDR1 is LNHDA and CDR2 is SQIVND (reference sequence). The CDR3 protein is CASSTLGGQHGEKLFF. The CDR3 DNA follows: TGTGCCAGTAGTACCCTTGGGGGGCAGCATGGTGAAAAACTGTTTTTT.

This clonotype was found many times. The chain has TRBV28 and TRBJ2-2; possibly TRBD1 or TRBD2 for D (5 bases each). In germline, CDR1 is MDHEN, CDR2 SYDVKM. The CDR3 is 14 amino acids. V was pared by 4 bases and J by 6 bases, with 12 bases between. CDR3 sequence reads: CASSSGRSSGELFF. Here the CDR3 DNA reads TGTGCCAGCAGTTCGGGACGTAGTTCCGGGGAGCTGTTTTTT.

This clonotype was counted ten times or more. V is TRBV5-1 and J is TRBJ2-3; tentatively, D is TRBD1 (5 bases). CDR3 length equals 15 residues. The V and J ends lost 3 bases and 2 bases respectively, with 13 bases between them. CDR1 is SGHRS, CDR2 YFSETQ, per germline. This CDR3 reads CASSSSGAATDTQYF. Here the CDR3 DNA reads TGCGCCAGCAGCTCTTCTGGGGCGGCCACAGATACGCAGTATTTT.

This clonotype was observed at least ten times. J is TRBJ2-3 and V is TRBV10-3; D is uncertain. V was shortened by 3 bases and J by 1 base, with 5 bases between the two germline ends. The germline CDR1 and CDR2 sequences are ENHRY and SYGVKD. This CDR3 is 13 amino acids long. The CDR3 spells CAISEPGTDTQYF. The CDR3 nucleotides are TGTGCCATCAGTGAACCGGGCACAGATACGCAGTATTTT.

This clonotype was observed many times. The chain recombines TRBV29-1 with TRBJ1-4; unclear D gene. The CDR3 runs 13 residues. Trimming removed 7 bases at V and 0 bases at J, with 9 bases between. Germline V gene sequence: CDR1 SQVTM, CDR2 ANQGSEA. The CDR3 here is CSGGFATNEKLFF. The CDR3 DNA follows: TGCAGCGGCGGTTTTGCAACTAATGAAAAACTGTTTTTT. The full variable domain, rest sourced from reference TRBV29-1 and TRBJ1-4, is SAVISQKPSRDICQRGTSLTIQCQVDSQVTMMFWYRQQPGQSLTLIATANQGSEATYESGFVIDKFPISRPNLTFSTLTVSNMSPEDSSIYLCSGGFATNEKLFFGSGTQLSVL.

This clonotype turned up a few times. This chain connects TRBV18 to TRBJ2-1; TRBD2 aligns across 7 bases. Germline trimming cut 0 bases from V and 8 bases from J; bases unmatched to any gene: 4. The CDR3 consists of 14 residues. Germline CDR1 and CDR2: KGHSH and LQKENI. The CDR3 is CASSPPGLADEQFF. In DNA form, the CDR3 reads TGTGCCAGCTCACCACCGGGGCTAGCGGATGAGCAGTTCTTC.

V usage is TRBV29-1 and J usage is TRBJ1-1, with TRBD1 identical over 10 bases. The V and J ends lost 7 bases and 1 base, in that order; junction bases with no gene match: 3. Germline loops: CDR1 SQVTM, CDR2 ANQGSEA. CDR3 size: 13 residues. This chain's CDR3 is CSGDRGANTEAFF. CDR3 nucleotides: TGCAGCGGGGACAGGGGCGCGAACACTGAAGCTTTCTTT.

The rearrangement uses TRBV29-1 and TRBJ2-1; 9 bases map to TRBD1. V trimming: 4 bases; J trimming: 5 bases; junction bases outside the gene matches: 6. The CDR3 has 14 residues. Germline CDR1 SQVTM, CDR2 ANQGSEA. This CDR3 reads CSVARGTGNNEQFF. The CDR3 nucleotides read TGCAGCGTTGCCCGTGGGACAGGGAACAATGAGCAGTTCTTC.

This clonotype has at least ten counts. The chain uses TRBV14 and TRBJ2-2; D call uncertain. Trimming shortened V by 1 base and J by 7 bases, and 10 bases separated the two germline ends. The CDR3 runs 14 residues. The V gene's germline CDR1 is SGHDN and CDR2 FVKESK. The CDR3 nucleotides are TGTGCCAGCAGCCAAGGCCAGGCAATCGGGGAGCTGTTTTTT. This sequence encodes CASSQGQAIGELFF.

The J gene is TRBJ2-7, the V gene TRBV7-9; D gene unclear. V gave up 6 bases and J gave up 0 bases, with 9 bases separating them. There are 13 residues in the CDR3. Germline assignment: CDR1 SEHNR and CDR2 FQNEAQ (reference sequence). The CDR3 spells CASRLESSYEQYF. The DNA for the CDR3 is TGTGCCAGCAGGCTGGAGAGCTCCTACGAGCAGTACTTC.

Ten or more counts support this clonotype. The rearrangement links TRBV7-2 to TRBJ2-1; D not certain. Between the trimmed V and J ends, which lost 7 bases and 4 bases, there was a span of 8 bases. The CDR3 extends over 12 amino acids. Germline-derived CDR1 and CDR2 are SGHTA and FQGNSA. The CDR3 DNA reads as TGTGCCAGCACATTACGTTACAATGAGCAGTTCTTC. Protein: CASTLRYNEQFF.

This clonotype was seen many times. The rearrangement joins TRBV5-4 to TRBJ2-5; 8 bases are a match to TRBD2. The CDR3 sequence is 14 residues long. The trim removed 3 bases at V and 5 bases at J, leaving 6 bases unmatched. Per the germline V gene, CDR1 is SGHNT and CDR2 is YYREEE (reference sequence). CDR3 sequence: CASSSGGGQETQYF. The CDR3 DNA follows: TGTGCCAGCAGCTCCGGGGGGGGCCAGGAGACCCAGTACTTC.

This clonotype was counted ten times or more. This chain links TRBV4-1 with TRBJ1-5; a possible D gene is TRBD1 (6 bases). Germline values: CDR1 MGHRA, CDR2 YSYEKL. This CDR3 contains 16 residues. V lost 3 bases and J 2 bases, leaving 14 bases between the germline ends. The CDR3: CASSQWGGLGNQPQHF. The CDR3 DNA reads TGCGCCAGCAGCCAGTGGGGGGGCTTGGGCAATCAGCCCCAGCATTTT.

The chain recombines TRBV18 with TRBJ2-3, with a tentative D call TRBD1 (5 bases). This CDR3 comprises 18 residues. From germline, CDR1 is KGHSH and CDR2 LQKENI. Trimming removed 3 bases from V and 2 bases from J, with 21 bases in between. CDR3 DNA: TGTGCCAGCTCACCGTTACCAATCATTGCAGGGAACACAGATACGCAGTATTTT. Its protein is CASSPLPIIAGNTDTQYF.

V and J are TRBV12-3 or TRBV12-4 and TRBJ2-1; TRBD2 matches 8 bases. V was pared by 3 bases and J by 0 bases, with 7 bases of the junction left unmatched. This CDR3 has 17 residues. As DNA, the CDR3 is TGTGCCAGCAGTTTTGGCGGGAGGCCCAGCTCCTACAATGAGCAGTTCTTC. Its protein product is CASSFGGRPSSYNEQFF.

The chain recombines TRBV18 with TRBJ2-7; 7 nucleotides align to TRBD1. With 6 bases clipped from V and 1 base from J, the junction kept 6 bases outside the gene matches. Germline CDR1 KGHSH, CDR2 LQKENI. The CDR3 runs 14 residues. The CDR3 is CASSPGTASYEQYF. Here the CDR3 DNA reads TGTGCCAGCTCTCCGGGGACAGCTTCCTACGAGCAGTACTTC.

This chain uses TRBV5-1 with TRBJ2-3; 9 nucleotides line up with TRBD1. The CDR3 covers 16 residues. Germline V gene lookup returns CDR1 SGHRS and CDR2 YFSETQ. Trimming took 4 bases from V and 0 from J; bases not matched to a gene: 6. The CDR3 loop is CASSPGQGRSTDTQYF. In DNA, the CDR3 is TGCGCCAGCAGCCCAGGACAGGGGAGAAGCACAGATACGCAGTATTTT.

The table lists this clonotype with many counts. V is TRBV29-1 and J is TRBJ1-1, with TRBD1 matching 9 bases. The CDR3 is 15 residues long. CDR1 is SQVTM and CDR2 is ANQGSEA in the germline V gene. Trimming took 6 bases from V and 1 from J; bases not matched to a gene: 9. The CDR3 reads CSVTPRDRENTEAFF. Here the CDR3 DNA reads TGCAGCGTGACACCCCGGGACAGGGAGAACACTGAAGCTTTCTTT.

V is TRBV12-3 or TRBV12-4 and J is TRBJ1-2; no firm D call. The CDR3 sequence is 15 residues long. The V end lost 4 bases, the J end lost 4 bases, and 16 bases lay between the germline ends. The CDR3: CASSSREGLSYGYTF. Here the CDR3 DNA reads TGTGCCAGCAGTTCTCGTGAGGGCTTGAGCTATGGCTACACCTTC.

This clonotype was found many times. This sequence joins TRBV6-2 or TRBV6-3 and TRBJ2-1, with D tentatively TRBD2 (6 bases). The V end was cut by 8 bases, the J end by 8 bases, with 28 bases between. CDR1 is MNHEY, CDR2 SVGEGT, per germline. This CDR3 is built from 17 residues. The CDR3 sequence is CASEGGASPGRGDEQFF. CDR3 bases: TGTGCCAGCGAGGGCGGGGCTTCCCCGGGCCGTGGAGATGAGCAGTTCTTC.

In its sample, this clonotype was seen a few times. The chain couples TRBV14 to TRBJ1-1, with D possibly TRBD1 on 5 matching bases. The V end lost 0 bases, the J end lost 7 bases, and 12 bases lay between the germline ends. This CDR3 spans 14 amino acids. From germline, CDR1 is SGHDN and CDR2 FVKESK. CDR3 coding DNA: TGTGCCAGCAGCCAAGAATTGCAGGGCGGTGAAGCTTTCTTT. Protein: CASSQELQGGEAFF.

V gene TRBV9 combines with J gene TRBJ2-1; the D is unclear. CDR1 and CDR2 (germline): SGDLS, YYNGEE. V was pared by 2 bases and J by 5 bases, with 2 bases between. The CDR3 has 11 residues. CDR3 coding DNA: TGTGCCAGCAGCGTGGACAATGAGCAGTTCTTC. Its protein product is CASSVDNEQFF.

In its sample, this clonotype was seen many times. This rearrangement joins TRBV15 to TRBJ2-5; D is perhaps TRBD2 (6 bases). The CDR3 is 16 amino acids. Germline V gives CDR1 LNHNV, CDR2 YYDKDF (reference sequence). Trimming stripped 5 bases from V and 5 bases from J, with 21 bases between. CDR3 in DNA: TGTGCCACCAGCCGAAGGAGGGGAGGCCCGGGGGAGACCCAGTACTTC. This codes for CATSRRRGGPGETQYF.

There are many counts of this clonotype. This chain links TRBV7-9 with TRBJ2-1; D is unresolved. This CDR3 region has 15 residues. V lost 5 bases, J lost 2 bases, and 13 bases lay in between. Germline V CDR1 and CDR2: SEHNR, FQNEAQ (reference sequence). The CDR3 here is CASSQNVGTYNEQFF. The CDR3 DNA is TGTGCCAGCAGCCAAAACGTAGGAACCTACAATGAGCAGTTCTTC.